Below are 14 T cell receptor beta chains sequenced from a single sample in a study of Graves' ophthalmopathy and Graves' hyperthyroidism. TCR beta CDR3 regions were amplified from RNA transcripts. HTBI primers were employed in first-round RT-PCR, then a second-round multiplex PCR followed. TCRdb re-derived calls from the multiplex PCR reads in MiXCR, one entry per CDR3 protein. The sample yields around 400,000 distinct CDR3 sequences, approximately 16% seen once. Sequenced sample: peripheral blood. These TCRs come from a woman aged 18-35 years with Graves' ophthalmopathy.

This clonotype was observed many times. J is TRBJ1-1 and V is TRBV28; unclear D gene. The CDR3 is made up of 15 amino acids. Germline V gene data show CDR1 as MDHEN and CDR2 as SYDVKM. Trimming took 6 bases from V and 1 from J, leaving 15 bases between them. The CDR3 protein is CASRLTAAGNTEAFF. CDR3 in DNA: TGTGCCAGCAGACTAACAGCGGCGGGGAACACTGAAGCTTTCTTT.

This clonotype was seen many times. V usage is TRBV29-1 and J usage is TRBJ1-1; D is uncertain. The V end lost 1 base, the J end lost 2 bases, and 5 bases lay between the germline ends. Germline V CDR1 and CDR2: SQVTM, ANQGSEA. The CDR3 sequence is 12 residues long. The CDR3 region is CSVEAGNTEAFF. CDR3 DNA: TGCAGCGTTGAAGCAGGAAACACTGAAGCTTTCTTT.

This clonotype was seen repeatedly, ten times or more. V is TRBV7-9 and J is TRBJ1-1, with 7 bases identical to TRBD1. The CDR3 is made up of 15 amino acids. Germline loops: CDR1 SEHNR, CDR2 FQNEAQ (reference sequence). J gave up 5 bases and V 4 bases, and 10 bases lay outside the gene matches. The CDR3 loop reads CASSWAGGSGTEAFF. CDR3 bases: TGTGCCAGCAGCTGGGCAGGGGGTTCGGGGACTGAAGCTTTCTTT. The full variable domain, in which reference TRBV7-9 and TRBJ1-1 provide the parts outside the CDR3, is DTGVSQNPRHKITKRGQNVTFRCDPISEHNRLYWYRQTLGQGPEFLTYFQNEAQLEKSRLLSDRFSAERPKGSFSTLEIQRTEQGDSAMYLCASSWAGGSGTEAFFGQGTRLTVV.

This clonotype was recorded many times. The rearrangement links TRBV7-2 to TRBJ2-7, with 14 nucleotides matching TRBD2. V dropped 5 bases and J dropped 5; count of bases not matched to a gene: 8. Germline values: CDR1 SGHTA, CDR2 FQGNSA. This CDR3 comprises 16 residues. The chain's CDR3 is CASSAPGLAGDHEQYF. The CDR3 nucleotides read TGTGCCAGCAGCGCTCCGGGACTAGCGGGAGACCACGAGCAGTACTTC.

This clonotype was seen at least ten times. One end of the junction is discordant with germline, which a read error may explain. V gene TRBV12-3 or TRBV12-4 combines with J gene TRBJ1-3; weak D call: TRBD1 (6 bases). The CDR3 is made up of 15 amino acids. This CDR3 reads CAGSPNRQVRNTIYF. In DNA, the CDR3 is TGTGCCGGCAGCCCCAATCGACAGGTCCGAAACACCATATATTTT.

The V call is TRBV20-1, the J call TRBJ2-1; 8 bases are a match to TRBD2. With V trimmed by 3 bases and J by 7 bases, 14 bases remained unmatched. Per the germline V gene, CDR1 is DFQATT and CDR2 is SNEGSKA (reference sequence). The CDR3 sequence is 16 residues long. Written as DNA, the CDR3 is TGCAGTGCTAGTCGGCTAGCGGGCTCTGGGTGGAATGAGCAGTTCTTC. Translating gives CSASRLAGSGWNEQFF.

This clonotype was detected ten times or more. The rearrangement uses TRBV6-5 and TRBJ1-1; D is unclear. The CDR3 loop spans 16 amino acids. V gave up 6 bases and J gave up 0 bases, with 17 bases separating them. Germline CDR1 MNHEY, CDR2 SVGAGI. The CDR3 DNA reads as TGTGCCAGCAGCCCTACCCTCTTGGCGGTGAACACTGAAGCTTTCTTT. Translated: CASSPTLLAVNTEAFF.

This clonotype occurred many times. CDR3 coding DNA: TGTGCCAGCAGTTTAGCGGGGGTCAATCAGCCCCAGCATTTT. Its translation: CASSLAGVNQPQHF. The genes are TRBV12-3 or TRBV12-4 and TRBJ1-5, with a tentative D call TRBD1 (5 bases). The germline V and J ends were trimmed by 0 bases and 3 bases, with 6 bases remaining between them. This CDR3 spans 14 amino acids.

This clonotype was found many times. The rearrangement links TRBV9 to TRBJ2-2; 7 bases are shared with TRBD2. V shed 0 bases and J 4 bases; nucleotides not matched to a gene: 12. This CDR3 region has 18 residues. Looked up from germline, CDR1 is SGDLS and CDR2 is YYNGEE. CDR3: CASSVEVWGGPTTGELFF. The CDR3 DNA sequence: TGTGCCAGCAGCGTAGAAGTATGGGGAGGGCCGACCACCGGGGAGCTGTTTTTT.

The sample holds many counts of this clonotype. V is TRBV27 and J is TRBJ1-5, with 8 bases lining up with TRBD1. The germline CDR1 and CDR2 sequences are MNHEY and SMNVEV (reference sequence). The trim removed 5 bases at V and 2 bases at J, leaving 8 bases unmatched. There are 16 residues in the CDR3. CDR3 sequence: CASSRGQGRGNQPQHF. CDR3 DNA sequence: TGTGCCAGCAGTCGTGGACAGGGCAGAGGCAATCAGCCCCAGCATTTT.

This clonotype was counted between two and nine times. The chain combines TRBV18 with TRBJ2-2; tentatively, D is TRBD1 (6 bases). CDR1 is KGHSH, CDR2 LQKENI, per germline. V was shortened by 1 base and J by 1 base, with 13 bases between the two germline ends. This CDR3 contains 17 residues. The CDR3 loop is CASSPLETGENTGELFF. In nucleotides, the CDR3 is TGTGCCAGCTCACCACTCGAGACAGGAGAGAACACCGGGGAGCTGTTTTTT.

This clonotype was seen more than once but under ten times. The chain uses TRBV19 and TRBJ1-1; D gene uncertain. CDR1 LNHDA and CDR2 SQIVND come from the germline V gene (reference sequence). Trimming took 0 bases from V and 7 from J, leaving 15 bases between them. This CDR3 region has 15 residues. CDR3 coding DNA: TGTGCCAGTAGTATAGATCTCGGAGGGCTCCGTGAAGCTTTCTTT. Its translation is CASSIDLGGLREAFF.

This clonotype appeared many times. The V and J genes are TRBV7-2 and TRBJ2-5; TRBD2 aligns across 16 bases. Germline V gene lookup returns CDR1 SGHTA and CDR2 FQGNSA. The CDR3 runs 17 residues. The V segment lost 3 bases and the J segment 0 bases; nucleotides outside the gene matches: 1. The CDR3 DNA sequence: TGTGCCAGCAGCTTGGGACTAGCGGGGGGGTACCAAGAGACCCAGTACTTC. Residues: CASSLGLAGGYQETQYF.

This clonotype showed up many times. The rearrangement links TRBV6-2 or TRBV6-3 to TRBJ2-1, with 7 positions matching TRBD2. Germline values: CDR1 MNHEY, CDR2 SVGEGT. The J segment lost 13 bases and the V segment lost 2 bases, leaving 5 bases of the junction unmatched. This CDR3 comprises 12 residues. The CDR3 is CASSYRRENQFF. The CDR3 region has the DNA TGTGCCAGCAGTTACAGGCGGGAGAACCAGTTCTTC.